This entry lists 30 T cell receptor beta chains sequenced from one sample in a study of T cell repertoires in aging, cancer and after chemotherapy. Peripheral blood genomic DNA, not sorted cells or RNA, was the template. Multiplex touch-down PCR with TRB-A/B primers amplified rearranged V-D-J TRB sequences. In TCRdb, the multiplex PCR reads were re-called with MiXCR into one record per CDR3 protein. Seen here are fewer than 6,500 distinct CDR3 sequences, 25% to 30% observed once, and the top ten hold 3.9%. The source material was blood. These receptors were collected from a human donor in good health.

The genes are TRBV7-3 and TRBJ1-4; maybe TRBD1 (6 bases). V was pared by 5 bases and J by 0 bases, with 16 bases between. Germline V gives CDR1 SGHTA, CDR2 FQGTGA. This CDR3 region has 17 residues. The chain's CDR3 is CASSSRTVPATNEKLFF. The DNA for the CDR3 is TGTGCCAGCAGCAGTAGGACAGTACCCGCAACTAATGAAAAACTGTTTTTT.

This clonotype rates as medium-sized (0.01 to 0.1%). The chain uses TRBV6-1 and TRBJ1-1; TRBD1 is a possible D gene (6 bases). Germline V gene lookup returns CDR1 MNHNS and CDR2 SASEGT. The ends were cut back, 4 bases at V and 2 bases at J, with 8 bases in the middle. The CDR3 has 13 residues. CDR3 loop: CASSGTANTEAFF. DNA for the CDR3: TGTGCCAGCAGTGGGACAGCTAACACTGAAGCTTTCTTT.

This clonotype counts as medium-sized. V and J are TRBV20-1 and TRBJ1-1; D is possibly TRBD1 (6 bases). Germline CDR1 is DFQATT and CDR2 is SNEGSKA (reference sequence). The CDR3 spans 14 residues. Trimming removed 3 bases from V and 7 bases from J, with 18 bases in between. This CDR3 is CSASYKGEVNEAFF. The CDR3 nucleotides read TGCAGTGCTAGTTATAAGGGGGAGGTCAATGAAGCTTTCTTT.

This clonotype is medium-sized in the sample. This sequence joins TRBV12-3 or TRBV12-4 and TRBJ2-7; 12 bases match TRBD2. V trimming: 4 bases; J trimming: 2 bases; junction bases outside the gene matches: 9. The CDR3 is 17 amino acids. CDR3 sequence reads: CASSYSGTSGPTYEQYF. Here the CDR3 DNA reads TGTGCCAGCAGTTATTCCGGGACTAGCGGGCCCACCTACGAGCAGTACTTC.

This clonotype qualifies as medium-sized. The chain recombines TRBV30 with TRBJ2-7; 8 bases match TRBD1. Trimming at V came to 2 bases and at J to 5 bases, leaving 8 bases not matched to a gene. The CDR3 consists of 14 residues. CDR1 is GTSNPN, CDR2 SVGIG, per germline (reference sequence). Written as DNA, the CDR3 is TGTGCCTGGAGTCCCGGGACAGGTGCCCACGAGCAGTACGTC. Amino acid sequence: CAWSPGTGAHEQYV.

This clonotype showed up just a few times. This chain links TRBV4-1 with TRBJ1-2; 7 bases are shared with TRBD1. V was pared by 0 bases and J by 6 bases, with 7 bases of the junction left unmatched. Germline CDR1 MGHRA, CDR2 YSYEKL. The CDR3 runs 15 residues. In DNA form, the CDR3 reads TGCGCCAGCAGCCAAGAGGGGCGACAGGGACATGGCTACACCTTC. Protein product: CASSQEGRQGHGYTF.

This clonotype is categorized as medium-sized. The genes are TRBV6-5 and TRBJ2-7; TRBD1 matches at 8 bases. Germline CDR1 is MNHEY and CDR2 is SVGAGI. This CDR3 is built from 15 residues. V was pared by 7 bases and J by 4 bases, with 12 bases of the junction left unmatched. The CDR3 is CASTIGPDRVYEQYV. The CDR3 nucleotides are TGTGCCAGCACCATAGGACCGGACAGGGTTTACGAGCAGTACGTC.

This clonotype was observed a few times. This chain connects TRBV14 to TRBJ2-3; 14 bases fit TRBD2. Germline loops: CDR1 SGHDN, CDR2 FVKESK. The length of the CDR3 is 18 residues. The V segment lost 5 bases and the J segment 2 bases; nucleotides outside the gene matches: 9. CDR3 residues: CASSLGWTSGRSTDTQYF. DNA for the CDR3: TGTGCCAGCAGCTTGGGGTGGACTAGCGGGAGGTCCACAGATACGCAGTATTTT.

The genes are TRBV7-9 and TRBJ2-4; 9 nucleotides align to TRBD2. Germline assignment: CDR1 SEHNR and CDR2 FQNEAQ (reference sequence). The CDR3 is 18 amino acids. Trimming cost V 5 bases and J 0 bases; bases outside gene matches: 11. The CDR3 reads CASSPTGGRAEAKNIQYF. In DNA form, the CDR3 reads TGTGCCAGCAGCCCCACGGGCGGGAGGGCCGAAGCCAAAAACATTCAGTACTTC.

This clonotype was counted once. A read error is possible here, since a much larger clone lies one base away. The chain joins TRBV12-3 or TRBV12-4 to TRBJ2-1; 8 bases match TRBD2. The trim removed 6 bases at V and 9 bases at J, leaving 13 bases unmatched. The CDR3 runs 15 residues. CDR3 sequence reads: CASRAASGGPAEQFF. CDR3 nucleotides: TGTGCCAGCAGAGCCGCGTCGGGAGGGCCAGCTGAGCAGTTCTTC.

This clonotype is labeled medium-sized (0.01 to 0.1%). The genes are TRBV6-5 and TRBJ2-5; no definite D call. Trimming shortened V by 11 bases and J by 4 bases, and 11 bases separated the two germline ends. Germline CDR1 and CDR2: MNHEY and SVGAGI. The CDR3 contains 11 residues. CDR3 sequence: CAGGRGETQYF. CDR3 DNA sequence: TGTGCCGGCGGCCGCGGAGAGACCCAGTACTTC.

The chain links TRBV14 to TRBJ1-1, with a possible D match to TRBD1 (5 bases). The CDR3 is made up of 14 amino acids. The V gene's germline CDR1 is SGHDN and CDR2 FVKESK. V was trimmed by 3 bases and J by 0 bases, leaving 8 bases between them. CDR3 in DNA: TGTGCCAGCAGCCATCAGGGAATGAACACTGAAGCTTTCTTT. Protein: CASSHQGMNTEAFF.

This clonotype is medium-sized (0.01 to 0.1%) in the sample. Here the CDR3 reads CASRDNPMNTEAFF. Here the CDR3 DNA reads TGTGCCAGCAGGGACAACCCAATGAACACTGAAGCTTTCTTT. The J gene is TRBJ1-1, the V gene TRBV6-6; possibly TRBD1 for D (5 bases). The CDR3 has 14 amino acids. Between the trimmed V and J ends, which lost 6 bases and 0 bases, there was a span of 11 bases. Germline V gene lookup returns CDR1 MNHNY and CDR2 SVGAGI (reference sequence).

This clonotype is medium-sized. The chain couples TRBV6-5 to TRBJ1-1; 12 nucleotides line up with TRBD1. The length of the CDR3 is 16 residues. Germline-derived CDR1 and CDR2 are MNHEY and SVGAGI. V shed 5 bases and J 2 bases; nucleotides not matched to a gene: 6. CDR3 in amino acids: CASSTLGTGGNTEAFF. The CDR3 DNA reads TGTGCCAGCAGTACTCTAGGGACAGGGGGCAACACTGAAGCTTTCTTT.

This sequence joins TRBV12-3 or TRBV12-4 and TRBJ1-1, with 8 bases matching TRBD1. The V segment lost 6 bases and the J segment 7 bases; nucleotides outside the gene matches: 10. The CDR3 extends over 14 amino acids. CDR3 sequence (DNA): TGTGCCAGCAGGAATGCAGGGGGCAGGGTTGAAGCTTTCTTT. Encoded protein: CASRNAGGRVEAFF.

Judged by abundance, this clonotype is medium-sized. V gene TRBV7-2 combines with J gene TRBJ1-2; no firm D call. Germline loops: CDR1 SGHTA, CDR2 FQGNSA. The CDR3 extends over 11 amino acids. DNA for the CDR3: TGTGGCCCCCGGGGTCCCCAGGGCTACACCTTC. Translating it yields CGPRGPQGYTF.

In its sample, this clonotype ranks as medium-sized (0.01 to 0.1%). The chain links TRBV27 to TRBJ2-7; no definite D call. This CDR3 comprises 14 residues. Germline CDR1 MNHEY, CDR2 SMNVEV (reference sequence). V was trimmed by 4 bases and J by 3 bases, leaving 13 bases between them. The CDR3 nucleotides are TGTGCCAGCAGTTCAAACCCCGGTTTCTACGAGCAGTACTTC. It encodes CASSSNPGFYEQYF.

This clonotype was found a few times. The genes are TRBV28 and TRBJ2-7; D may correspond to TRBD1 or TRBD2 (5 bases each). The CDR3 contains 15 residues. Germline values: CDR1 MDHEN, CDR2 SYDVKM. Trimming cost V 3 bases and J 0 bases, with 12 bases left between them. CDR3 in amino acids: CASSFGTASSYEQYF. The CDR3 bases are TGTGCCAGCAGTTTTGGGACGGCGAGCTCCTACGAGCAGTACTTC.

This chain links TRBV18 with TRBJ2-5; TRBD1 matches at 9 bases. The ends lost 2 bases at V and 3 bases at J; junction bases unmatched: 7. This CDR3 is built from 16 residues. The germline gives CDR1 KGHSH, CDR2 LQKENI. CDR3 residues: CASSPTGTGKEETQYF. CDR3 nucleotide sequence: TGTGCCAGCTCACCAACCGGGACAGGGAAAGAAGAGACCCAGTACTTC.

The rearrangement uses TRBV7-2 and TRBJ2-1; TRBD1 agrees at 7 bases. The CDR3 covers 15 residues. Germline lookup yields CDR1 SGHTA and CDR2 FQGNSA. The J segment lost 2 bases and the V segment lost 3 bases, leaving 4 bases of the junction unmatched. The CDR3 is CASSLGQRAYNEQFF. For the CDR3, the DNA is TGTGCCAGCAGCTTGGGACAGCGAGCCTACAATGAGCAGTTCTTC.

Judged by abundance, this clonotype is medium-sized. The chain carries TRBV30 and TRBJ2-5; weak D call: TRBD2 (6 bases). This CDR3 comprises 13 residues. Deletions cut 3 bases from V and 4 bases from J, with 12 bases between. The V gene's germline CDR1 is GTSNPN and CDR2 SVGIG (reference sequence). The CDR3 DNA sequence: TGTGCCTGGAGCGGAGGGCTCGGAGAGACCCAGTACTTC. It encodes CAWSGGLGETQYF.

The J gene is TRBJ2-7, the V gene TRBV5-1, with TRBD1 identical over 8 bases. CDR1 and CDR2 (germline): SGHRS, YFSETQ. This CDR3 has 13 amino acids. V lost 4 bases to trimming and J lost 4 bases; unmatched junction nucleotides: 4. Written as DNA, the CDR3 is TGCGCCAGCAGCACTTACAGGGGGTACGAGCAGTACTTC. It yields the protein CASSTYRGYEQYF.

This clonotype counts as medium-sized (0.01 to 0.1%). The chain recombines TRBV27 with TRBJ2-5, with TRBD1 matching 12 bases. The CDR3 is 14 amino acids. CDR1 is MNHEY and CDR2 is SMNVEV in the germline V gene (reference sequence). The V and J ends lost 6 bases and 5 bases, in that order; junction bases with no gene match: 4. The CDR3 sequence is CASRPGTGGETQYF. In nucleotides, the CDR3 is TGTGCCAGCAGACCCGGGACAGGGGGCGAGACCCAGTACTTC.

CDR3 sequence (DNA): TGTGCCAGCAGAGCCCGGACCTACGAGCAGTACTTC. Protein: CASRARTYEQYF. This chain links TRBV27 with TRBJ2-7; D gene unclear. The germline CDR1 and CDR2 sequences are MNHEY and SMNVEV (reference sequence). Trimming pared 6 bases from V and 2 bases from J, leaving 8 bases between. CDR3 length equals 12 residues.

By proportion, this clonotype is medium-sized. J is TRBJ2-3 and V is TRBV6-5, with a weak D call TRBD1 (5 bases). This CDR3 comprises 16 residues. Trimming left V 4 bases short and J 0 bases short, with 14 bases between. Germline loops: CDR1 MNHEY, CDR2 SVGAGI. The CDR3 region is CASSFAKGPSTDTQYF. CDR3 nucleotides: TGTGCCAGCAGTTTCGCAAAGGGGCCCAGCACAGATACGCAGTATTTT.

In regard to this clonotype: An end of the junction does not agree with germline; a read error may underlie this. This chain connects TRBV5-1 to TRBJ2-1; TRBD2 agrees at 9 bases. CDR3 length: 15 amino acids. Germline assignment: CDR1 SGHRS and CDR2 YFSETQ. CDR3: CASSRAGGLVDEKFF. CDR3 nucleotide sequence: TGCGCCAGCAGCCGTGCGGGAGGGCTCGTGGATGAGAAGTTCTTC.

This sequence joins TRBV20-1 and TRBJ2-1; 11 bases match TRBD2. The CDR3 runs 15 residues. J lost 8 bases, V lost 5 bases, and 11 bases had no gene match. The germline CDR1 and CDR2 sequences are DFQATT and SNEGSKA (reference sequence). The DNA for the CDR3 is TGCAGTGCTCCCCTAGCGGGGGGTCGTCTGTATGAGCAGTTCTTC. Its translation: CSAPLAGGRLYEQFF.

By frequency in the sample, this clonotype is medium-sized. The CDR3 sequence is CASSLRLTSYEQYV. The CDR3 region has the DNA TGTGCCAGCAGCTTAAGGCTCACCTCCTACGAGCAGTACGTC. The chain carries TRBV7-2 and TRBJ2-7; D gene unclear. CDR1 and CDR2 from the germline V gene are SGHTA and FQGNSA. The CDR3 contains 14 residues. Trimming left V 2 bases short and J 0 bases short, with 8 bases between.

This clonotype is medium-sized. This chain uses TRBV19 with TRBJ1-3; 7 bases fit TRBD1. CDR1 and CDR2 (germline): LNHDA, SQIVND (reference sequence). Trimming took 6 bases from V and 0 from J; bases not matched to a gene: 2. The CDR3 is 14 residues long. The CDR3 loop reads CASRDRPSGNTIYF. The CDR3 coding sequence is TGTGCCAGTAGGGACAGGCCCTCTGGAAACACCATATATTTT.

This clonotype is judged large (0.1 to 1%). The chain combines TRBV29-1 with TRBJ2-7; D might be TRBD1 (6 bases). The V gene lost 6 bases and the J gene lost 0 bases, with 12 bases spanning the gap. Germline V gives CDR1 SQVTM, CDR2 ANQGSEA. The CDR3 totals 13 residues. CDR3 sequence: CSVSTGSSYEQYF. The CDR3 DNA follows: TGCAGCGTGTCGACAGGAAGCTCCTACGAGCAGTACTTC.